The TCR beta chain under discussion was sequenced for a study of immune characterization of retroperitoneal liposarcoma. A single record per CDR3 protein comes from TCRdb applying MiXCR to the PCR reads. The repertoire holds thousands of distinct CDR3 sequences, with under 50% as singletons. The J segment lost 0 bases and the V segment lost 6 bases, leaving 10 bases of the junction unmatched. From germline, CDR1 is MNHNS and CDR2 SASEGT. The CDR3 contains 16 residues. In its sample, this clonotype is medium-sized. Sequencing was done on a sample of tumor tissue. The receptor comes from a male donor with retroperitoneal liposarcoma. This chain connects TRBV6-1 to TRBJ2-7, with 8 bases lining up with TRBD2. The CDR3 DNA reads as TGTGCCAGCAGCGAAAGGGGCGGGGGGAGCTCCTACGAGCAGTACTTC. Residues: CASSERGGGSSYEQYF.